The text below deals with one T cell receptor (beta chain). Using its own MiXCR run on the RT-PCR reads, TCRdb lists one record per CDR3 protein. The data contain about 680,000 distinct CDR3 sequences, approximately 15% of them seen just once; the ten biggest clones take up about 3.9%. Looked up from germline, CDR1 is SGHTA and CDR2 is FQGNSA. The CDR3 totals 16 residues. V lost 2 bases, J lost 2 bases, and 12 bases lay in between. Material for sequencing was memory CD4+ T cells from blood. The chain uses TRBV7-2 and TRBJ2-2; unclear D gene. This clonotype was sampled from a female donor in good health, serving as a healthy control. The CDR3: CASSLWAPQNTGELFF. The CDR3 DNA follows: TGTGCCAGCAGCTTATGGGCTCCTCAAAACACCGGGGAGCTGTTTTTT.